This T cell receptor (beta chain) was captured by sequencing in a study of blood T cell repertoires in COVID-19. Study-wide background: Some COVID-19 samples were acute and others convalescent; all came from the United States, Italy and Spain.

J gave up 1 base and V 6 bases, and 0 bases lay outside the gene matches. The germline V gene encodes CDR1 MNHEY and CDR2 SVGAGI. CDR3 length: 14 residues. Per the original data handling: Estimation of nucleated cell counts relied on the amplification of reference gene primers. Assay: immunoSEQ multiplex PCR; the TCRdb copy retains only in-frame clones and omits some. That table is the source of V, J and clone size, and D and trimming were worked out from the DNA. The data hold around 160,000 clones, with just under 80% observed a single time. Material for sequencing was peripheral blood. This chain links TRBV6-5 with TRBJ1-5, with 10 bases that match TRBD1. The clonotype was recovered from an elderly woman with acute or convalescent COVID-19. CDR3 sequence (DNA): TGTGCCAGCAGGGACAGGGGGAGCAATCAGCCCCAGCATTTT. Translation gives CASRDRGSNQPQHF.